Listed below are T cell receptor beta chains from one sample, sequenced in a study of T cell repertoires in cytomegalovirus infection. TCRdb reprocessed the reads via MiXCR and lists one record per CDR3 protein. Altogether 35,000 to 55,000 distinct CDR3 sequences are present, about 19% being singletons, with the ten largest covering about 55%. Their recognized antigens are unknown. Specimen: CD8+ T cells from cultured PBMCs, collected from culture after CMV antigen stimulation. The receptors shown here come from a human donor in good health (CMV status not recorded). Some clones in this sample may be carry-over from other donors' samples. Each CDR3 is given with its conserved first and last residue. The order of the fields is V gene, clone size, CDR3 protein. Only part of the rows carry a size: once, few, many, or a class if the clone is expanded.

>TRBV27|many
CASSFSGRETQYF
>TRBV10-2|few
CASSLVLAVDEQFF
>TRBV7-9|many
CASSHAAAPSPDTQYF
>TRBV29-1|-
CSVGTGDSNQPQHF
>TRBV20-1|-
CSAGLGTGGYEQYF
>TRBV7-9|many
CASSLVGQGAIDEQFF
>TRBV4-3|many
CASSQDDWTSDYNEQFF
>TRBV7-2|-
CASSSAAGGIGETQYF
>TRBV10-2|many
CASVRDSNQPQHF
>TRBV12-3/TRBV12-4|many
CASSPKTSGSIGGETQYF
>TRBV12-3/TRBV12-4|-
CASSLQGGAGNTIYF
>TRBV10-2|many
CASSDHGTSVRETQYF
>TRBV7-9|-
CASSPIKTGGRNQPQHF
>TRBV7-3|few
CASSLGVSGETQYF
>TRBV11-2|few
CASSFITGVDTGELFF
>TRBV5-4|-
CASSWRTEPDTQYF
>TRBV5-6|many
CASSLEFGTGDYNEQFF
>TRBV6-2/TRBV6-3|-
CASSYLGTGGFNQPQHF
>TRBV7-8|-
CASSQGTGTEAFF
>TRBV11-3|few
CASSAGGGPYNEQFF
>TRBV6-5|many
CASSYSQGAGYTF
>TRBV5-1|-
CASSRTGTLGQFF
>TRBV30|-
CAWSDLSPGELFF
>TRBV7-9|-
CASSLAGGRVNEQFF
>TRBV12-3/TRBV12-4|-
CASTTTLYEQFF
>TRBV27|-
CASSLGGRRTDTQYF
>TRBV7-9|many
CASSSWTGGSYEQYF
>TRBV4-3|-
CASSQTPLNDEQYF
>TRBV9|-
CASSVGGRAGETQYF
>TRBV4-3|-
CASSQGDLVGGELFF
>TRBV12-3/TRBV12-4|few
CASSLAHSPSNEKLFF
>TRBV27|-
CASSERGSYEQYF
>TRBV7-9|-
CASRRVNTEAFF
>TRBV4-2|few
CASSLEDAAYEQYF
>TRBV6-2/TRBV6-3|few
CASSYLSAGRYGYTF
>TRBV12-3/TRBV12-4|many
CASTFGAGTGGNQPQHF
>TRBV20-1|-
CSARDSMSSYEQYF
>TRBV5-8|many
CASSRPFGQETDTQYF
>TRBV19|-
CASSIGAAGNTEAFF
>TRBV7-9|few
CASSLAMGAQPNPETQYF
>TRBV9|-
CASSVAKGQGGYTF
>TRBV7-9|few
CASSFGSGALNTEAFF
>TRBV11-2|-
CASSLDLRGQGVEQYF
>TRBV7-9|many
CASSPRTGGHSYEQYF
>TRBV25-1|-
CASSEYRRRQETQYF
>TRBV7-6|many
CASSARTGHFQPQHF
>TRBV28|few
CASSNRGSNEKLFF
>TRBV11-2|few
CASSSAGTLYNEQFF
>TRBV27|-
CANSSGGSDCYGYTF
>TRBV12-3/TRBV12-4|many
CASSPPWGGRGTEAFF
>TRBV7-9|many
CASSPPGTSGITYEQYF
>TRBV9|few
CASSVGADSPYVRADTQYF
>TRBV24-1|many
CATSDDLGTDTQYF
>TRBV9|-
CASSVGAGARDEQYF
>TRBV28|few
CASSPDQGELGNQPQHF
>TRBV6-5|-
CASSKGQVANTEAFF
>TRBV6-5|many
CASNRSTNYGYTF